This paragraph covers one T cell receptor (beta chain) sequence. Antigen specificity is unknown. Some clones are missing from TCRdb's copy, which holds only in-frame ones; the method was immunoSEQ multiplex PCR. Here the sample spans approximately 30,000 clones, roughly 71% being singletons. The sample belongs to a study of radiotherapy plus CTLA-4 blockade in lung cancer. Study as a whole: Disease control reached about 28%, with objective responses in 15% to 20%.

Germline assignment: CDR1 KGHSH and CDR2 LQKENI. Unmatched junction bases numbered 6, after V lost 5 bases and J lost 6 bases. This CDR3 region has 14 residues. General study points: Radiotherapy was combined with ipilimumab, and tumor-derived TCR clones then expanded in blood. Strongest reported response predictors: early blood clone changes and post-radiation interferon-beta.

The origin of this receptor is a human donor with non-small cell lung cancer whose response to radiotherapy plus ipilimumab could not be evaluated. The chain recombines TRBV18 with TRBJ2-3; 9 bases map to TRBD1. The source was peripheral blood, collected from a patient treated with radiotherapy plus ipilimumab. CDR3 nucleotide sequence: TGTGCCAGCTCATCACAGGGGGCACGGGATACGCAGTATTTT. Its translation is CASSSQGARDTQYF.